This T cell receptor (beta chain) was found in a study of cytomegalovirus exposure and HLA in healthy donors. PCR employed 60 Vbeta and 13 Jbeta primers. TCRdb's copy holds only in-frame clones and misses some; the assay was immunoSEQ multiplex PCR. The sample carries roughly 110,000 clones, approximately 58% recorded once. Regarding this clone: No antigen is known for it.

Whereas donors were nominally healthy upon sampling, unrecorded immune exposures were probable. CDR3 length equals 13 residues. Germline CDR1 reads SGHDT; CDR2 reads YYEEEE. V dropped 2 bases and J dropped 18; count of bases not matched to a gene: 11. Study results and caveats: The study found most TCR sequences rare, yet found some public TCRs in many donors. Later, an analysis showed that TCR beta chains associated with HLA were more clonally expanded than others that were equally common.

Sequenced: PBMCs. This clonotype was obtained from a woman between 25 and 40 years old in good health and CMV-seronegative. The genes are TRBV5-6 and TRBJ1-6; 7 nucleotides match TRBD1. CDR3 residues: CASSFASGGVCHF. The CDR3, as DNA: TGTGCCAGCAGCTTCGCATCAGGGGGAGTTTGCCACTTT.